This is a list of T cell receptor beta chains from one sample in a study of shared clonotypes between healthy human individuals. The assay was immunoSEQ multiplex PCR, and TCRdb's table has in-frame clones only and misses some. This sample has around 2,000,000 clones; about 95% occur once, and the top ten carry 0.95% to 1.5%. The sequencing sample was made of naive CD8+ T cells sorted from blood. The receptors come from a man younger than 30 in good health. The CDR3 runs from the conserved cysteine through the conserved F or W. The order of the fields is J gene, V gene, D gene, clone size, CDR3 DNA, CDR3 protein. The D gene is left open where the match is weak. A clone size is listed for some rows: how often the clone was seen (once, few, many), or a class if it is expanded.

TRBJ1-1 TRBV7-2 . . TGTGCCAGCAGCTTAGCAGGCTGGGGGACTGAAGCTTTCTTT CASSLAGWGTEAFF
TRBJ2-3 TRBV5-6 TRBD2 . TGTGCCAGCAGCCTAAGTCTAGCGGAGGGCACAGATACGCAGTATTTT CASSLSLAEGTDTQYF
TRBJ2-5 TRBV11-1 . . TGTGCCAGCAGCTACCCTCCAGGGGACCTTCAAGAGACCCAGTACTTC CASSYPPGDLQETQYF
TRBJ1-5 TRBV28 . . TGTGCCAGCAGTTTAATCGTTGATCAGCCCCAGCATTTT CASSLIVDQPQHF
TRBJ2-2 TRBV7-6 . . TGTGCCAGCAGCTTAGTGCTGAACACCGGGGAGCTGTTTTTT CASSLVLNTGELFF
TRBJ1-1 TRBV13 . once TGTGCCAGCAGTCGGGGGCGCACTGAAGCTTTCTTT CASSRGRTEAFF
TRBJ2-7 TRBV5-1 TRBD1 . TGCGCCAGCAGCCTCCGGGACAGCCGCTACGAGCAGTACTTC CASSLRDSRYEQYF
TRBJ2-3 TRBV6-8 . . TGTGCCAGCAGTTCCCCGGTGGTAGCGAGTCTGACGGATACGCAGTATTTT CASSSPVVASLTDTQYF
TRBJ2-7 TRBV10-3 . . TGTGCCATCAACAGACAGGACTCCTACGAGCAGTACTTC CAINRQDSYEQYF
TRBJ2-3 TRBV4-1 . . TGCGCCAGCAGCCAAGATACCAGGGATACGCAGTATTTT CASSQDTRDTQYF
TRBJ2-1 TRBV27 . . TGTGCCAGCGGGGGGCTCCTGACCTACAATGAGCAGTTCTTC CASGGLLTYNEQFF
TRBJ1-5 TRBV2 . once TGTGCCAGCAGTGGGGCGGGTTGGGGTCAGCCCCAGCATTTT CASSGAGWGQPQHF
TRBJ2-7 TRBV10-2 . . TGCGCCAGCACCGAGGGGGATTTCGAGCAGTACTTC CASTEGDFEQYF
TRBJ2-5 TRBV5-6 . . TGTGCCAGCAGCTTCACATTCCAAGAGACCCAGTACTTC CASSFTFQETQYF
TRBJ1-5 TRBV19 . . TGTGCCACTCGCAGTGGGAATAGCAATCAGCCCCAGCATTTT CATRSGNSNQPQHF
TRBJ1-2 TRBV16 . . TGTGCCAGCAGCCCCAGCCCGGCAGGCGCTAACTATGGCTACACCTTC CASSPSPAGANYGYTF
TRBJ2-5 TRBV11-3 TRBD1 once TGTGCCAGCAGCCTGGACAGGGGCGCGACCCAGTACTTC CASSLDRGATQYF
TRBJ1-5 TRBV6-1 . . TGTGCCAGCGAAGGACAGTGGAATCAGCCCCAGCATTTT CASEGQWNQPQHF
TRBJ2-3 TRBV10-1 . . TGCGCCAGCAGTGATGTTAGGGTAGAGACAGATACGCAGTATTTT CASSDVRVETDTQYF
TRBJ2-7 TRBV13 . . TGTGCCAGCAGCTTACCCGACGGGGAGCAGTACTTC CASSLPDGEQYF
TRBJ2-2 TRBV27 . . TGTGCCAGCGCTGACCGGGGCGGGGAGCTGTTTTTT CASADRGGELFF
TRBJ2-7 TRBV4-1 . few TGCGCCAGCAGCCAGCGAGGGGCCGAGCAGTACTTC CASSQRGAEQYF
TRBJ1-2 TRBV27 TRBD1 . TGTGCCAGCAGTTCACCGACAGGGCTGGAGGGCTACACCTTC CASSSPTGLEGYTF
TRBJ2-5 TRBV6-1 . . TGTGCCAGCAGTGACGACGACAGGATAGAGACCCAGTACTTC CASSDDDRIETQYF
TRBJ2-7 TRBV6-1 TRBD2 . TGTGCCAGCGCAGGGTTTCCAGCGGGAGCCTACGAGCAGTACTTC CASAGFPAGAYEQYF
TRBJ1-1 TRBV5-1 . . TGCGCCAGCAGCCTGGGGTACATGAACACTGAAGCTTTCTTT CASSLGYMNTEAFF
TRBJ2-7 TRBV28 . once TGTGCCAGCAGGTGGACAGGGAGGGGGAACTACGAGCAGTACTTC CASRWTGRGNYEQYF
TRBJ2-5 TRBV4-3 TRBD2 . TGCGCCAGCAGCCAAGATTGGAATACGGGGGGTCAAGAGACCCAGTACTTC CASSQDWNTGGQETQYF
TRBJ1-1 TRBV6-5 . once TGTGCCAGCAGTTACTTGGACGGGCTTGAAGCTTTCTTT CASSYLDGLEAFF
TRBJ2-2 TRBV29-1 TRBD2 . TGCAGCGTTGAAGTGTATAGCGGGGGGGCGAACACCGGGGAGCTGTTTTTT CSVEVYSGGANTGELFF
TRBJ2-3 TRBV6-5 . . TGTGCCAGCAGTTACTCCGGGGCAGATACGCAGTATTTT CASSYSGADTQYF
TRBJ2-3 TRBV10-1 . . TGCGCCAGCAGTGAGTCAGTTTTCGGAGGACCGACAGATACGCAGTATTTT CASSESVFGGPTDTQYF
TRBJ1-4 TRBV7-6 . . TGTGCCAGCAGCTTAGAGTGGGGGGCCGGTGAAAAACTGTTTTTT CASSLEWGAGEKLFF
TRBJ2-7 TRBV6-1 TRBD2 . TGTGCCAGCAGTGACCTAGCGGGGAGCGGTATCTACGAGCAGTACTTC CASSDLAGSGIYEQYF
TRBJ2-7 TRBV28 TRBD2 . TGTGCCAGCAGTTTATCCAATTCGGGACTAGCGGGGGGATTTTACGAGCAGTACTTC CASSLSNSGLAGGFYEQYF
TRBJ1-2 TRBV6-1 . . TGTGCCAGCAGTGAAGGGGTCAGGGCGACCTATGGCTACACCTTC CASSEGVRATYGYTF
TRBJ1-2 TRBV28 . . TGTGCCAGCTTGGGCGTCTATGGCTACACCTTC CASLGVYGYTF
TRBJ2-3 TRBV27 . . TGTGCCAGCAGTTTATTTGCGGCTTTAGCTAGCACAGATACGCAGTATTTT CASSLFAALASTDTQYF
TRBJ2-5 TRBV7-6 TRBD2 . TGTGCCAGCAGCTTGGAGGCTAGCGGGAGCTTAGTAGAGACCCAGTACTTC CASSLEASGSLVETQYF
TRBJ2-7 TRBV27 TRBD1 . TGTGCCAGCAGCCGGACAGGCTCCTACGAGCAGTACTTC CASSRTGSYEQYF
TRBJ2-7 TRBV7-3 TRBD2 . TGTGCCAGCAGCTCTGGACTAGCGGGGGCTTCCTACGAGCAGTACTTC CASSSGLAGASYEQYF
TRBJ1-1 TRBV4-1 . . TGCGCCAGCAGCCAAGAATGGGTATTGAACACTGAAGCTTTCTTT CASSQEWVLNTEAFF
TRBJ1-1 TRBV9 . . TGTGCCAGCAGCGTAGTTTTAGGGAACACTGAAGCTTTCTTT CASSVVLGNTEAFF
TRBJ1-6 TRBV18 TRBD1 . TGTGCCAGCTCACCACCAATTGGACAGGGTTTGAACTCACCCCTCCACTTT CASSPPIGQGLNSPLHF
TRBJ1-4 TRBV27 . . TGTGCCAGCAGTTTGGCCGGGTCTAATGAAAAACTGTTTTTT CASSLAGSNEKLFF
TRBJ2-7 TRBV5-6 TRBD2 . TGTGCCAGCAGGACTAGCGGGGCCGGATACGAGCAGTACTTC CASRTSGAGYEQYF
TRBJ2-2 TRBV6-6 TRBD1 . TGTGCCAGCAGTACCGGGACAGGGGATACCGGGGAGCTGTTTTTT CASSTGTGDTGELFF
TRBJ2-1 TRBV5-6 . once TGTGCCAGCAGCTTTAACTACCAAAGTTACAATGAGCAGTTCTTC CASSFNYQSYNEQFF
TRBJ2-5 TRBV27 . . TGTGCCAGCAGTTTTGGGCCCGGGTCCGTGGAGACCCAGTACTTC CASSFGPGSVETQYF
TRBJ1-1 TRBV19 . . TGTGCCAGTAGTATAGATCTAGAGGGACACAGGAACACTGAAGCTTTCTTT CASSIDLEGHRNTEAFF
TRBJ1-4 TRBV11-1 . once TGTGCCAGCAGCAGAGGGGATGAACTGTTTTTT CASSRGDELFF
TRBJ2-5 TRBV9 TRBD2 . TGTGCCAGCAGCGTATATGGAGGCGGGAGTGGGGAGACCCAGTACTTC CASSVYGGGSGETQYF
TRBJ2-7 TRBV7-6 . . TGTGCCAGCAGCCCAATGGGGACGGGGGAGCAGTACTTC CASSPMGTGEQYF
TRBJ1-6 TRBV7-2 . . TGTGCCAGCAGCTTAGGGGGGATTGGGGCAGGGGCCTATAATTCACCCCTCCACTTT CASSLGGIGAGAYNSPLHF
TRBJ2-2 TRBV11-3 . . TGTGCCAGCAGCTTAGATGGTGGAGGGGCGAACACCGGGGAGCTGTTTTTT CASSLDGGGANTGELFF
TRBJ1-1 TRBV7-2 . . TGTGCCAGCAGCTTACCAAGGGATGTAGGAGAGACTTTGGAAGCTTTCTTT CASSLPRDVGETLEAFF
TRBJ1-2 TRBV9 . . TGTGCCAGCAGCTTGTCCAGCCGGGGAAACTATGGCTACACCTTC CASSLSSRGNYGYTF
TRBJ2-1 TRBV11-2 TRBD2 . TGTGCCAGCCAGACCATTCAAGCGGGATTTTTAAGTTCGGGTGAGCAGTTCTTC CASQTIQAGFLSSGEQFF